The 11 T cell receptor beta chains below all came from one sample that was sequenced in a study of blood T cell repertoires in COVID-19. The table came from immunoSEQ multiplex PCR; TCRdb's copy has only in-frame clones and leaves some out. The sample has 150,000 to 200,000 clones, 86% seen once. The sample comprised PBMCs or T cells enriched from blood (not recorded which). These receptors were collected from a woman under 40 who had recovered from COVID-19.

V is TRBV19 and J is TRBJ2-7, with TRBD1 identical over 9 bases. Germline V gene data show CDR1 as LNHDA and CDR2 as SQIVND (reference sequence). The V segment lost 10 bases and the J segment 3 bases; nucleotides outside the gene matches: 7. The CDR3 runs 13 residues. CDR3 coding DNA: TGTGCCACACAGGGGGCAGGATACTACGAGCAGTACTTC. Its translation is CATQGAGYYEQYF.

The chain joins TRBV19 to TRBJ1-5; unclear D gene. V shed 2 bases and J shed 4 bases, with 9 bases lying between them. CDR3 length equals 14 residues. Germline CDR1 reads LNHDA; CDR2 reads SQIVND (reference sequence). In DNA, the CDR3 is TGTGCCAGTAGTATATGGTCGGTAAATCAGCCCCAGCATTTT. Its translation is CASSIWSVNQPQHF.

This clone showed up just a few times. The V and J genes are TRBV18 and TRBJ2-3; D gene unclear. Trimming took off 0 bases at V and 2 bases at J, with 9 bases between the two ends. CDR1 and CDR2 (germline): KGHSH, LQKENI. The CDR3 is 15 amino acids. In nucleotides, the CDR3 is TGTGCCAGCTCACCACCCTCCCAACACACAGATACGCAGTATTTT. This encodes CASSPPSQHTDTQYF.

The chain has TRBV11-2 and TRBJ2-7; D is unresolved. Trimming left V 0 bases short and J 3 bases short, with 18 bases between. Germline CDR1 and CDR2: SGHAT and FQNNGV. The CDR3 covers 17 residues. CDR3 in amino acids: CASSLDLFTAGHYEQYF. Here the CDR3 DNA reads TGTGCCAGCAGCTTAGATCTTTTTACCGCCGGTCACTACGAGCAGTACTTC.

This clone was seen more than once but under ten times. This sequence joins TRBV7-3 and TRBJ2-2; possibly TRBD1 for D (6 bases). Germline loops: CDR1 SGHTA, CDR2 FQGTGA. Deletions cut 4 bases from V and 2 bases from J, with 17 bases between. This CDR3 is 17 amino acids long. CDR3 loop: CASSSGIQGLNTGELFF. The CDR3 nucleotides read TGTGCCAGCAGCTCAGGAATACAGGGTTTAAACACCGGGGAGCTGTTTTTT.

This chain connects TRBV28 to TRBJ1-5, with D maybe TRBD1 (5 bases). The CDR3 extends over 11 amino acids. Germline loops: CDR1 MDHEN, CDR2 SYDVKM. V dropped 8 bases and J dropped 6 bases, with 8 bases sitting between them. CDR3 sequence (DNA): TGTGCCAGCGCCAGGGTTCAGCCCCAGCATTTT. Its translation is CASARVQPQHF.

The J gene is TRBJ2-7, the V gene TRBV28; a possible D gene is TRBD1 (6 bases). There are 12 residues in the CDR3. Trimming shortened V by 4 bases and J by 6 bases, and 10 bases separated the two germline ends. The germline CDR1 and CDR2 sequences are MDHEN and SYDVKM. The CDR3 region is CASSSQGGEQYF. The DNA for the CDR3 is TGTGCCAGCAGTTCACAGGGCGGCGAGCAGTACTTC.

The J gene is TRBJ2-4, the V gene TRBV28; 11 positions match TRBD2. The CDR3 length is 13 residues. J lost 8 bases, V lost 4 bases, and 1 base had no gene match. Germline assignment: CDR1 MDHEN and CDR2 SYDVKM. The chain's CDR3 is CASSWTSGYIQYF. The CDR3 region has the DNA TGTGCCAGCAGTTGGACTAGCGGGTACATTCAGTACTTC.

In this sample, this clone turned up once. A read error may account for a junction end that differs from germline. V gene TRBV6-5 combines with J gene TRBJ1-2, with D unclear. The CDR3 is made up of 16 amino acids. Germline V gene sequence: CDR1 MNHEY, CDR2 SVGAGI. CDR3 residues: CASSYSSRIKNYGYTF. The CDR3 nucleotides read TGTGCCAGCAGTTACTCATCACGGATTAAGAACTACGGCTACACCTTC.

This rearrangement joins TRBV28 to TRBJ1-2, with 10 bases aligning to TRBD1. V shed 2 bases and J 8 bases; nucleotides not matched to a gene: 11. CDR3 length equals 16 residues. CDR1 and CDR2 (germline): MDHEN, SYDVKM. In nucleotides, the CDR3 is TGTGCCAGCAGTTTAGGGGGGGACAGGGGCCAAGGAGGCTACACCTTC. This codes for CASSLGGDRGQGGYTF.

DNA of the CDR3: TGTGCCAGCAGCCCAGAGCCCGGACTAGCGGGAGGTGGGCCCGGGGAGCTGTTTTTT. It translates to CASSPEPGLAGGGPGELFF. The gene calls are TRBV3-1 (or the pseudogene TRBV3-2) and TRBJ2-2; 14 positions match TRBD2. J gave up 6 bases and V 4 bases, and 13 bases lay outside the gene matches. The CDR3 covers 19 residues. Germline-derived CDR1 and CDR2 are LGHDT and YNNKEL (reference sequence).